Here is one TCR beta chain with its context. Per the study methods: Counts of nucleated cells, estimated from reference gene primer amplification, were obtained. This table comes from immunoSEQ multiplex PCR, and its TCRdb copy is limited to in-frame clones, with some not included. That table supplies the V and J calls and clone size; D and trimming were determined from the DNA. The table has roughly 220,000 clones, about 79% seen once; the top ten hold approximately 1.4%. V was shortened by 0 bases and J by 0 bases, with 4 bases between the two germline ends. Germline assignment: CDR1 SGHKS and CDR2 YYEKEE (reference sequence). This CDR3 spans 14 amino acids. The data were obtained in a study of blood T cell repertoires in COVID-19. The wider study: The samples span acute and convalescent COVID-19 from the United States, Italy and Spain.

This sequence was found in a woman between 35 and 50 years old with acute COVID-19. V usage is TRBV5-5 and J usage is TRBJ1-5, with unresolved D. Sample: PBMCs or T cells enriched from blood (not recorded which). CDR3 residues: CASSLALSNQPQHF. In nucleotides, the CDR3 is TGTGCCAGCAGCTTGGCTCTTAGCAATCAGCCCCAGCATTTT.